The clone carrying this TCR beta chain turned up a few times. Its antigen remains unidentified. Germline CDR1 and CDR2: MNHNS and SASEGT. V was trimmed by 5 bases and J by 0 bases, leaving 7 bases between them. The CDR3 sequence is 14 residues long. TCRdb re-derived calls from the reads in MiXCR, one entry per CDR3 protein. The sample shows about 920,000 distinct CDR3 sequences, approximately 31% of them seen only once. These data originate in a study of T cell repertoires in cytomegalovirus infection. Overall study context: Public TCR beta signatures provided an indication of both CMV infection and a matching HLA type.

Study-wide points: HLA-C-restricted CMV clonotypes gave the most frequent clonotype in two of eight donors.

This chain uses TRBV6-1 with TRBJ1-4; D ambiguous. Sequencing was performed on cultured CD8+ T cells from PBMCs, taken from culture after CMV antigen stimulation. The sequence came from a human donor in good health (CMV status not recorded). Some clones in this sample may be carry-over from other donors' samples. The chain's CDR3 is CASSSGPTNEKLFF. CDR3 coding DNA: TGTGCCAGCAGTTCGGGCCCAACTAATGAAAAACTGTTTTTT.